The 4 T cell receptor beta chains below come from one sample, sequenced in a study of blood T cells in healthy people across ages. Next came a second PCR, run for roughly 7 to 12 cycles, which used a sample-barcoded 5' primer along with a J-beta primer mix. MiXCR, run by TCRdb on the 5' RACE reads, gives a single entry per CDR3 protein. The table shows 700,000 to 850,000 distinct CDR3 sequences, with roughly 34% occurring only once. Sequenced input: blood. Receptors originate from a man between 18 and 35 years old in good health.

This clonotype was seen a few times. V usage is TRBV6-5 and J usage is TRBJ1-4; unclear D gene. The length of the CDR3 is 14 residues. CDR1 is MNHEY and CDR2 is SVGAGI in the germline V gene. Trimming removed 5 bases from V and 8 bases from J, with 15 bases in between. The CDR3 nucleotides read TGTGCCAGCAGTCATCGCGTGGACGGGGAAAAACTGTTTTTT. It is translated as CASSHRVDGEKLFF.

In this sample, this clonotype turned up a few times. V gene TRBV20-1 combines with J gene TRBJ1-2; a weak D match, TRBD1 (5 bases). The germline V gene has CDR1 DFQATT and CDR2 SNEGSKA (reference sequence). There are 14 residues in the CDR3. V dropped 2 bases and J dropped 4 bases, with 14 bases sitting between them. CDR3 region: CSARSPDRGYGYTF. The DNA of the CDR3 is TGCAGTGCTAGAAGCCCGGATAGGGGCTATGGCTACACCTTC.

The chain is built from TRBV4-2 and TRBJ2-3; 8 bases line up with TRBD2. The germline CDR1 and CDR2 sequences are LGHNA and YNFKEQ. V shed 7 bases and J 4 bases; nucleotides not matched to a gene: 7. CDR3 size: 14 residues. The CDR3 DNA is TGTGCCAGCACACGGGGGGGCCGGCCAGATACGCAGTATTTT. This encodes CASTRGGRPDTQYF.

The chain has TRBV19 and TRBJ2-5; 9 bases line up with TRBD2. Germline V gives CDR1 LNHDA, CDR2 SQIVND (reference sequence). The CDR3 spans 16 residues. V gave up 3 bases and J gave up 3 bases; unmatched junction bases: 8. The CDR3 bases are TGTGCCAGTAGTATTGGGGCGGCTAGCGGGGAAGAGACCCAGTACTTC. Translation: CASSIGAASGEETQYF.